This T cell receptor (beta chain) was recovered during a study of post-analysis software for immune sequencing data. Study summary: The cohort encompassed relapsing-remitting, secondary progressive and progressive-relapsing multiple sclerosis disease courses.

Study-level findings and limits: Among multiple sclerosis patients, normalized Chao1 diversity was significantly below that of controls. With TRBV5-6, TRBV5-1 and TRBV20-1 included, about five TRBV segments were more frequent in patients than in controls. Clustering by F measure revealed strong co-clustering among samples prepared together in one batch.

Built from TCR beta cDNA, the libraries had unique molecular identifiers in them. From around 0.96 to 9.9 million T cells, a few hundred thousand cDNA molecules were obtained. One entry per CDR3 protein, called by TCRdb with MiXCR from the PCR reads. In the table there are 450,000 or so distinct CDR3 sequences, around 40% of which are singletons. CDR1 LNHNV and CDR2 YYDKDF come from the germline V gene (reference sequence). The CDR3 has 14 residues. Between the trimmed V and J ends, which lost 3 bases and 6 bases, there was a span of 13 bases. This clonotype was seen more than once but under ten times. Its antigen remains unknown.

The chain employs TRBV15 and TRBJ2-3, with unresolved D. The source is a girl between 5 and 17 years old with multiple sclerosis. The specimen was blood. The CDR3 region is CATSRLSSADTQYF. In DNA form, the CDR3 reads TGTGCCACCAGCAGGCTCTCAAGCGCCGATACGCAGTATTTT.